A selection of T cell receptor beta chains follows, all from one sample in a study of OX40 agonist ivuxolimab in advanced cancers. Repertoires were generated with immunoSEQ multiplex PCR, while TCRdb's copy carries only in-frame clones and drops some. The table includes more than 70,000 clones, 91% detected once. The input for sequencing was CD4+ or CD8+ T cells sorted from blood, taken in a trial of the OX40 agonist ivuxolimab. These receptors were obtained from an adult with an advanced solid tumor such as melanoma, head and neck, liver or kidney cancer. The CDR3 runs from the conserved cysteine through the conserved F or W. D genes are given only for firm matches. Clone size is stated in some rows and not others, as once, few, many or a class when expanded.

TRBV9,TRBD2,NA,TRBJ2-7,TGTGCCAGCAGCACTACTAGCGGGAGCTCCTACGAGCAGTACTTC,CASSTTSGSSYEQYF
TRBV6-5,NA,NA,TRBJ1-4,TGTGCCAGCAGTCGACAGGCTCATGAAAAACTGTTTTTT,CASSRQAHEKLFF
TRBV13,NA,once,TRBJ2-2,TGTGCCAGCAGCTTAGTTTCAGGGAGGACCGGGGAGCTGTTTTTT,CASSLVSGRTGELFF
TRBV2,NA,NA,TRBJ2-7,TGTGCCAGCAGTAACCCAGGGCGGGACTACGAGCAGTACTTC,CASSNPGRDYEQYF
TRBV6-1,NA,NA,TRBJ2-2,TGTGCCAGCAGACTGGCGAACACCGGGGAGCTGTTTTTT,CASRLANTGELFF
TRBV14,NA,NA,TRBJ2-5,TGTGCCAGCAGCCAAGGGTGGGGAAGGTCAGAGACCCAGTACTTC,CASSQGWGRSETQYF
TRBV7-9,NA,few,TRBJ1-1,TGTGCCAGCAGCTTAGCACAGTTGAACACTGAAGCTTTCTTT,CASSLAQLNTEAFF
TRBV5-1,TRBD1,NA,TRBJ2-2,TGCGCCAGCTCGAGACAGGGGGCGGACACCGGGGAGCTGTTTTTT,CASSRQGADTGELFF
TRBV29-1,TRBD1,NA,TRBJ2-1,TGCAGCGCGAACAGGGGCTCCTACAATGAGCAGTTCTTC,CSANRGSYNEQFF
TRBV28,NA,once,TRBJ1-5,TGTGCCAGCAGTCTTGCGGCCCTTGGGAGCAATCAGCCCCAGCATTTT,CASSLAALGSNQPQHF
TRBV27,TRBD2,NA,TRBJ2-3,TGTGCCAGCAGTAAACCCGGGACTAGCATTCTCACAGATACGCAGTATTTT,CASSKPGTSILTDTQYF
TRBV6-1,TRBD1,NA,TRBJ1-5,TGTGCCAGCAGTGAAGGACAGGGGACCCCCAGCAATCAGCCCCAGCATTTT,CASSEGQGTPSNQPQHF
TRBV4-2,NA,NA,TRBJ1-5,TGTGCCAGCAGCCAAGCCCTCTTCAATCAGCCCCAGCATTTT,CASSQALFNQPQHF
TRBV30,NA,NA,TRBJ1-1,TGTGCCTGGGGAAACGGACCTGAAGCTTTCTTT,CAWGNGPEAFF
TRBV19,NA,NA,TRBJ1-5,TGTGCCAGTTCAGACTACAATCAGCCCCAGCATTTT,CASSDYNQPQHF
TRBV4-1,NA,NA,TRBJ1-6,TGCGCCAGCAGCCAAGAAGGCTGGGGCAGGCCCAATAATTCACCCCTCCACTTT,CASSQEGWGRPNNSPLHF
TRBV21-1,NA,NA,TRBJ2-7,TGTGCCAGCAGCTCCCTAGAAGTAGCGGGAGATCTCTACGAGCAGTACTTC,CASSSLEVAGDLYEQYF
TRBV9,NA,NA,TRBJ2-2,TGTGCCAGCAGCCCAGTGGGGGTTTCCGGGGAGCTGTTTTTT,CASSPVGVSGELFF
TRBV5-6,TRBD2,NA,TRBJ2-2,TGTGCCAGCAGCTTAGTAGCGGGAGGGAACACCGGGGAGCTGTTTTTT,CASSLVAGGNTGELFF
TRBV5-1,NA,NA,TRBJ2-2,TGCGCCAGCAGCCCGGCGGCCACCGGGGAGCTGTTTTTT,CASSPAATGELFF
TRBV5-1,NA,NA,TRBJ1-6,TGCGCCAGCAGCTGGGACATTGATAATTCACCCCTCCACTTT,CASSWDIDNSPLHF
TRBV7-2,NA,few,TRBJ2-7,TGTGCCAGCAGCTCATCTCGTACAGGGTCCAACGAGCAGTACTTC,CASSSSRTGSNEQYF
TRBV27,NA,NA,TRBJ2-5,TGTGCCAGTAGTGCCAGGGTCGGTGAGCAGTACTTC,CASSARVGEQYF
TRBV11-2,NA,NA,TRBJ2-2,TGTGCCAGCAATCAACGGGGAGAAACCGGGGAGCTGTTTTTT,CASNQRGETGELFF
TRBV11-2,NA,NA,TRBJ2-5,TGTGCCAGCAGCCCCCCCCACGGCCAAGAGACCCAGTACTTC,CASSPPHGQETQYF
TRBV6-5,NA,once,TRBJ1-3,TGTGCCAGCGCTATTACGACTGGAAACACCATATATTTT,CASAITTGNTIYF
TRBV30,NA,NA,TRBJ2-7,TGTGCCTGGAGCCTTGGGTACGAGCAGTACTTC,CAWSLGYEQYF
TRBV2,NA,NA,TRBJ2-4,TGTGCCAGCAGAAAAGCTTGGGGAGCCAAAAACATTCAGTACTTC,CASRKAWGAKNIQYF
TRBV5-4,TRBD1,NA,TRBJ2-2,TGTGCCAGCAGCTTTCAGACAGGGGGGAACACCGGGGAGCTGTTTTTT,CASSFQTGGNTGELFF
TRBV6-1,NA,NA,TRBJ1-2,TGTGCCAGCAGTGAAGCGTCGGCACCTTCGGGGGGCTACACCTTC,CASSEASAPSGGYTF
TRBV5-1,NA,NA,TRBJ2-2,TGCGCCAGCGAGTCTCAGGAGGGCGGGGAGCTGTTTTTT,CASESQEGGELFF
TRBV7-2,NA,NA,TRBJ2-7,TGTGCCAGCAGCCAAACCGCCGGGAGCGACGACGAGCAGTACTTC,CASSQTAGSDDEQYF
TRBV5-5,NA,few,TRBJ2-5,TGTGCCAGCAGCTGGGCCGTGGCGGTCGGGGAGACCCAGTACTTC,CASSWAVAVGETQYF
TRBV28,TRBD1,NA,TRBJ1-2,TGTGCCAGCAGTACCACAGGGGAGATTTATGGCTACACCTTC,CASSTTGEIYGYTF
TRBV27,NA,NA,TRBJ2-5,TGTGCCAGCAGTTTAAAATGGGGCTTAGCGCCACAAGAGACCCAGTACTTC,CASSLKWGLAPQETQYF
TRBV9,NA,NA,TRBJ2-2,TGTGCCAGCAGCGTAGCAGGGTTGGGTGCCGGGGAGCTGTTTTTT,CASSVAGLGAGELFF
TRBV5-6,TRBD2,NA,TRBJ2-5,TGTGCCAGCAGCCCTGGACCGGGGGGAACAGAGACCCAGTACTTC,CASSPGPGGTETQYF
TRBV19,TRBD2,NA,TRBJ2-3,TGTGCCAGTAGAGAGGGTAGCGGGTACACAGATACGCAGTATTTT,CASREGSGYTDTQYF
TRBV7-9,TRBD1,NA,TRBJ2-7,TGTGCCAGCAGCCCACTCGGACAGGGGTCCTACGAGCAGTACTTC,CASSPLGQGSYEQYF
TRBV10-3,TRBD1,NA,TRBJ2-5,TGTGCCATCAGAGCCGGGACAGGGGTCAACCAAGAGACCCAGTACTTC,CAIRAGTGVNQETQYF
TRBV19,TRBD1,NA,TRBJ1-2,TGTGCCAGTAGTATAACCGGGACAGGGATCTATGGCTACACCTTC,CASSITGTGIYGYTF
TRBV21-1,NA,few,TRBJ2-1,TGTGCCAGCAGCAAATGGAAGAAGGGACGAAACAATGAGCAGTTCTTC,CASSKWKKGRNNEQFF
TRBV7-2,TRBD2,NA,TRBJ2-1,TGTGCCAGCAGCTGGGGCTTAGCGGGAGGAGGCAATGAGCAGTTCTTC,CASSWGLAGGGNEQFF